This TCR beta chain was sequenced for a study of breast tumors, draining lymph nodes, adjacent tissues. Broader study findings: Findings are consistent with lymph node origin and intratumoral expansion of most tumor T cells. Tumors had less TCR diversity than lymph nodes, more than nontumor tissue. Tumor T cell lymph node origin was a supported hypothesis, not proven. Luminal-like breast cancer showed significantly higher tumor–nontumor repertoire similarity than basal-like.

Trimming pared 6 bases from V and 2 bases from J, leaving 11 bases between. CDR1 LNHDA and CDR2 SQIVND come from the germline V gene (reference sequence). The CDR3 consists of 14 residues. Samples came from axillary lymph nodes draining the breast cancer. This clonotype was detected ten times or more. Its antigen is currently unknown. A single record per CDR3 protein comes from TCRdb applying MiXCR to the multiplex PCR reads. This sample has fewer than 150,000 distinct CDR3 sequences, with less than 25% found just once. This sequence was found in a female donor with breast cancer. Some clones in this sample may be carry-over from other donors' samples. The chain joins TRBV19 to TRBJ2-1, with D perhaps TRBD1 (5 bases). The sample comprised axillary lymph node tissue. This CDR3 is CASRLKGTYNEQFF. The CDR3 nucleotides read TGTGCCAGTAGACTCAAGGGGACCTACAATGAGCAGTTCTTC.